This T cell receptor (beta chain) was captured by sequencing in a study of CD4+ T cells in melanoma. General study findings and limits: Neoantigen-specific CD4+ T cells in melanoma reportedly had diverse differentiation states. CD8+ T cell, macrophage and B cell function reportedly correlated with neoantigen-specific CD4+ T cells.

Produced via immunoSEQ multiplex PCR; TCRdb's table is partial and in-frame only. The table lists over 130,000 clones, about nine tenths of them singletons. Deletions cut 5 bases from V and 5 bases from J, with 12 bases between. Looked up from germline, CDR1 is SGHAT and CDR2 is FQNNGV. The CDR3 has 13 residues. Points on this clone: What it binds is not known.

This sequence joins TRBV11-2 and TRBJ1-1; unclear D gene. The TCR sequence derives from a human donor with melanoma. DNA for the CDR3: TGTGCCAGCAGCACCCTAGGCCGGACTGAAGCTTTCTTT. This encodes CASSTLGRTEAFF.